The 9 T cell receptor beta chains below were found in one sample sequenced in a study of T cells in Graves' hyperthyroidism and ophthalmopathy. Researchers took RNA transcripts and amplified the TCR beta CDR3 regions from them. A set of HTBI primers served as the primers for a first-round RT-PCR of the TCR CDR3. TCRdb re-derived calls from the multiplex PCR reads in MiXCR, one entry per CDR3 protein. The data contain about 300,000 distinct CDR3 sequences, about 25% of them singletons. The sequenced sample was blood. The receptors stem from a man aged 40-55 years with Graves' hyperthyroidism that later progressed to Graves' ophthalmopathy.

This clonotype has at least ten counts. V is TRBV10-3 and J is TRBJ1-5, with 7 bases matching TRBD1. The CDR3 extends over 13 amino acids. Trimming removed 6 bases from V and 2 bases from J; junction bases left unmatched: 1. Per the germline V gene, CDR1 is ENHRY and CDR2 is SYGVKD. The CDR3 nucleotides are TGTGCCATCAGGGGGACAGGCAATCAGCCCCAGCATTTT. The encoded protein is CAIRGTGNQPQHF.

This clonotype showed up many times. Just one base apart from a much larger clone, this may be a read error. The rearrangement links TRBV12-3 or TRBV12-4 to TRBJ1-5; D is ambiguous. This CDR3 comprises 15 residues. The CDR3 loop is CASSRDTLSNQPRHF. CDR3 DNA sequence: TGTGCCAGCAGCCGCGACACCCTTAGCAATCAGCCCCGGCATTTT.

Many counts were recorded for this clonotype. The J gene is TRBJ2-7, the V gene TRBV6-2 or TRBV6-3; D unresolved. The CDR3 length is 14 residues. Between the trimmed V and J ends, which lost 5 bases and 1 base, there was a span of 12 bases. The germline V gene has CDR1 MNHEY and CDR2 SVGEGT. This CDR3 reads CASSVIRRSYEQYF. The CDR3 coding sequence is TGTGCCAGCAGTGTAATCAGGCGTTCCTACGAGCAGTACTTC.

In this sample, this clonotype turned up many times. The rearrangement uses TRBV9 and TRBJ1-1; 9 nucleotides match TRBD1. With 4 bases clipped from V and 3 bases from J, the junction kept 1 base outside the gene matches. From germline, CDR1 is SGDLS and CDR2 YYNGEE. The CDR3 has 13 amino acids. The CDR3 DNA is TGTGCCAGCAGCTGGGACAGGGACACTGAAGCTTTCTTT. This translates into CASSWDRDTEAFF. The whole variable domain, filled in from reference TRBV9 and TRBJ1-1, reads DSGVTQTPKHLITATGQRVTLRCSPRSGDLSVYWYQQSLDQGLQFLIQYYNGEERAKGNILERFSAQQFPDLHSELNLSSLELGDSALYFCASSWDRDTEAFFGQGTRLTVV.

In its sample, this clonotype was seen many times. The chain joins TRBV29-1 to TRBJ2-7; possibly TRBD2 for D (5 bases). V was clipped by 4 bases and J by 0 bases, with 10 bases between them. The CDR3 runs to 13 residues. Germline V CDR1 and CDR2: SQVTM, ANQGSEA. In DNA form, the CDR3 reads TGCAGCGTTGTCGGAGGTGACTCCTACGAGCAGTACTTC. The encoded protein is CSVVGGDSYEQYF.

Many counts were recorded for this clonotype. The chain links TRBV12-3 or TRBV12-4 to TRBJ2-3; the D gene is possibly TRBD2 (5 bases). The CDR3 sequence is 13 residues long. V shed 6 bases and J shed 4 bases, with 11 bases lying between them. The CDR3, as DNA: TGTGCCAGCAGCCTAGCCCCCCCAGATACGCAGTATTTT. This sequence encodes CASSLAPPDTQYF.

This clonotype was recorded a few times. Relative to the germline gene, one junction end is altered; a read error may explain this. This chain joins TRBV9 and TRBJ1-1; 9 bases are shared with TRBD1. Germline V gives CDR1 SGDLS, CDR2 YYNGEE. This CDR3 comprises 17 residues. CDR3 loop: CASGVGGPGQGGTEAFF. The CDR3 nucleotides are TGTGCCAGCGGCGTAGGCGGGCCGGGACAGGGAGGAACTGAAGCTTTCTTT.

This chain connects TRBV27 to TRBJ1-1; the match to TRBD1 covers 10 bases. V lost 5 bases, J lost 0 bases, and 9 bases stayed unmatched. CDR3 length equals 17 residues. From germline, CDR1 is MNHEY and CDR2 SMNVEV (reference sequence). This CDR3 is CASSPSRTGGMNTEAFF. CDR3 sequence (DNA): TGTGCCAGCAGTCCATCAAGGACAGGGGGAATGAACACTGAAGCTTTCTTT.

This clonotype was picked up many times. This chain links TRBV5-1 with TRBJ2-2, with TRBD2 matching 13 bases. The J segment lost 3 bases and the V segment lost 0 bases, leaving 11 bases of the junction unmatched. Germline loops: CDR1 SGHRS, CDR2 YFSETQ. This CDR3 is 20 amino acids long. The CDR3 DNA is TGCGCCAGCAGCTTGGAGCCCCCGGGACTAGCGGGACGGTACACCGGGGAGCTGTTTTTT. Its protein product is CASSLEPPGLAGRYTGELFF.